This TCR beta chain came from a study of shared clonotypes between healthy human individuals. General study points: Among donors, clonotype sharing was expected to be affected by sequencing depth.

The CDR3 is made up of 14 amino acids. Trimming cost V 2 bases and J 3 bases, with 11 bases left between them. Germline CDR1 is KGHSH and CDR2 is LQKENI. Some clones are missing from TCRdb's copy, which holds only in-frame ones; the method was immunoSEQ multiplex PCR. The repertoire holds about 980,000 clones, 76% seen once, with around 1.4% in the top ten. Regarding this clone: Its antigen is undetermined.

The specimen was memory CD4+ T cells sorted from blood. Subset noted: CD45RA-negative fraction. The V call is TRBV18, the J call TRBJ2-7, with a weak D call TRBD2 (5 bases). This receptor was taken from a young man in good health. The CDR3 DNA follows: TGTGCCAGCTCACCATCAGGAGGCGGCTACGAGCAGTACTTC. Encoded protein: CASSPSGGGYEQYF.